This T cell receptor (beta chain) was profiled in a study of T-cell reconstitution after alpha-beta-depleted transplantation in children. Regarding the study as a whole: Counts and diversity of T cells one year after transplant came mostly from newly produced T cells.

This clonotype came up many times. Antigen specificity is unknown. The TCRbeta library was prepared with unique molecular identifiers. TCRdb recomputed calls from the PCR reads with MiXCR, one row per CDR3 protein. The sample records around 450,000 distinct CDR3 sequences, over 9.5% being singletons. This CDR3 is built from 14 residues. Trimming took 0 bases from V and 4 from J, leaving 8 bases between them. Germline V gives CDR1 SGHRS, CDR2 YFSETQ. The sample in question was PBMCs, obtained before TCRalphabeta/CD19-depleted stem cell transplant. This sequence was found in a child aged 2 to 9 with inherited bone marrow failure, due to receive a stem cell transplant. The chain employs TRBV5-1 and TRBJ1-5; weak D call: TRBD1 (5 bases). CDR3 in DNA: TGCGCCAGCAGCTTGGAGGGACCGAATCAGCCCCAGCATTTT. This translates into CASSLEGPNQPQHF.